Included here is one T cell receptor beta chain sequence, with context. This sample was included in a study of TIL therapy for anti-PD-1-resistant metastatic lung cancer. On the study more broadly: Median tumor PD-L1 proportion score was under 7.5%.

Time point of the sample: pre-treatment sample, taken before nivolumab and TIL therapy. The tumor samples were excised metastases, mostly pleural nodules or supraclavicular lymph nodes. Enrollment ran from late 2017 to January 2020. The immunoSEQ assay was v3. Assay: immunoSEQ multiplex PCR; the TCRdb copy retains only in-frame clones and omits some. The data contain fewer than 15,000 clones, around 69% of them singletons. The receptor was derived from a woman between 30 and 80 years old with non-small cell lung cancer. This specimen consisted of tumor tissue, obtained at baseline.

CDR3 loop: CASSFQGPGNEQFF. The CDR3 DNA reads TGTGCCAGCAGCTTCCAGGGACCTGGCAATGAGCAGTTCTTC. The gene calls are TRBV7-9 and TRBJ2-1; possibly TRBD1 or TRBD2 for D (5 bases each). The V gene lost 3 bases and the J gene lost 6 bases, with 12 bases spanning the gap. This CDR3 contains 14 residues. Germline CDR1 reads SEHNR; CDR2 reads FQNEAQ (reference sequence).